Each of the 25 T cell receptor beta chains below was sequenced from the same sample in a study of blood T cell repertoires in COVID-19. Sequencing used immunoSEQ multiplex PCR; TCRdb keeps in-frame clones, though not all of them. The sample lists hundreds of thousands of clones, about 89% occurring once. Specimen: peripheral blood. All receptors come from a woman aged 25 to 45 with acute or convalescent COVID-19.

The genes are TRBV12-5 and TRBJ1-4; possible D gene TRBD1, 5 bases. CDR3 length: 17 amino acids. Between the trimmed V and J ends, which lost 0 bases and 7 bases, there was a span of 18 bases. The germline V gene encodes CDR1 LGHNT and CDR2 FRNRAP. The CDR3 spells CASGLVLRGGASEKLFF. The DNA for the CDR3 is TGTGCTAGTGGTTTGGTACTGAGGGGAGGGGCTAGTGAAAAACTGTTTTTT.

The J gene is TRBJ2-3, the V gene TRBV25-1; 10 bases map to TRBD1. The ends lost 6 bases at V and 6 bases at J; junction bases unmatched: 9. This CDR3 has 15 amino acids. Germline CDR1 reads MGHDK; CDR2 reads SYGVNS. The CDR3 protein is CASSNPRDRGDTQYF. The CDR3 nucleotides are TGTGCCAGCAGCAATCCCCGGGACAGGGGCGATACGCAGTATTTT. Using reference TRBV25-1 and TRBJ2-3 for the parts outside the CDR3, the full variable domain is EADIYQTPRYLVIGTGKKITLECSQTMGHDKMYWYQQDPGMELHLIHYSYGVNSTEKGDLSSESTVSRIRTEHFPLTLESARPSHTSQYLCASSNPRDRGDTQYFGPGTRLTVL.

This sequence joins TRBV5-1 and TRBJ1-2, with D tentatively TRBD1 (5 bases). Germline V CDR1 and CDR2: SGHRS, YFSETQ. V was cut by 0 bases and J by 4 bases, with 10 bases left in between. The length of the CDR3 is 14 residues. Written as DNA, the CDR3 is TGCGCCAGCAGCTTGGCCGAGACAGTCTATGGCTACACCTTC. This gives the protein CASSLAETVYGYTF. Full variable domain (outside the CDR3, taken from reference TRBV5-1 and TRBJ1-2): KAGVTQTPRYLIKTRGQQVTLSCSPISGHRSVSWYQQTPGQGLQFLFEYFSETQRNKGNFPGRFSGRQFSNSRSEMNVSTLELGDSALYLCASSLAETVYGYTFGSGTRLTVV.

The chain links TRBV6-1 to TRBJ2-7; weak D call: TRBD1 (5 bases). Germline assignment: CDR1 MNHNS and CDR2 SASEGT. The CDR3 is 16 residues long. Between the trimmed V and J ends, which lost 4 bases and 5 bases, there was a span of 21 bases. Written as DNA, the CDR3 is TGTGCCAGCAGTGCCGCACGGGTGGCCAGGGAAAACGAGCAGTACTTC. Translated, it gives CASSAARVARENEQYF.

The genes are TRBV19 and TRBJ2-5, with D possibly TRBD2 on 6 matching bases. This CDR3 is built from 16 residues. Deletions cut 4 bases from V and 5 bases from J, with 20 bases between. Germline V gene sequence: CDR1 LNHDA, CDR2 SQIVND (reference sequence). CDR3 amino acids: CASSRGVAGPRETQYF. The CDR3 nucleotides read TGTGCCAGTAGTAGGGGGGTGGCAGGACCCCGGGAGACCCAGTACTTC.

Here the CDR3 DNA reads TGTGCCAGCAGCCAAGAGCAGGTTAGAGAAAAACTGTTTTTT. This codes for CASSQEQVREKLFF. The chain is built from TRBV4-2 and TRBJ1-4, with D unresolved. V lost 0 bases and J 8 bases, leaving 10 bases between the germline ends. Per the germline V gene, CDR1 is LGHNA and CDR2 is YNFKEQ. The CDR3 runs 14 residues.

This chain connects TRBV5-1 to TRBJ2-5; 13 bases fit TRBD2. Germline V gene data show CDR1 as SGHRS and CDR2 as YFSETQ. This CDR3 has 16 amino acids. V shed 7 bases and J 2 bases; nucleotides not matched to a gene: 8. The CDR3 is CASRTRTSGGQETQYF. The CDR3 DNA follows: TGCGCCAGCCGCACACGGACTAGCGGGGGACAAGAGACCCAGTACTTC.

The chain recombines TRBV9 with TRBJ1-1; no reliable D call. Germline CDR1 is SGDLS and CDR2 is YYNGEE. This CDR3 has 13 amino acids. V lost 3 bases and J lost 2, with 8 bases in between. CDR3 in DNA: TGTGCCAGCAGCGCCCAACAAAACACTGAAGCTTTCTTT. This encodes CASSAQQNTEAFF.

The genes are TRBV4-1 and TRBJ2-4, with TRBD2 matching 14 bases. Germline lookup yields CDR1 MGHRA and CDR2 YSYEKL. J lost 13 bases, V lost 2 bases, and 4 bases had no gene match. The CDR3 covers 14 residues. In nucleotides, the CDR3 is TGCGCCAGCAGCCAATCCGGGACTAGCGGGGGCCAGTACTTC. This codes for CASSQSGTSGGQYF.

The sample holds a few counts of this clone. The rearrangement uses TRBV5-4 and TRBJ2-7; 7 nucleotides match TRBD1. CDR3 length: 14 amino acids. CDR1 is SGHNT and CDR2 is YYREEE in the germline V gene (reference sequence). Trimming removed 3 bases from V and 1 base from J; junction bases left unmatched: 4. CDR3 loop: CASSSPTGSYEQYF. In DNA form, the CDR3 reads TGTGCCAGCAGCTCTCCGACAGGGTCCTACGAGCAGTACTTC.

A few counts support this clone. The chain uses TRBV28 and TRBJ1-1, with D perhaps matching TRBD1 (6 bases). This CDR3 region has 16 residues. V was trimmed by 5 bases and J by 7 bases, leaving 23 bases between them. The V gene's germline CDR1 is MDHEN and CDR2 SYDVKM. This CDR3 is CASSPPLGQTSYEAFF. The CDR3 region has the DNA TGTGCCAGCAGTCCCCCCCTGGGACAAACCTCTTATGAAGCTTTCTTT.

The chain joins TRBV28 to TRBJ2-2; no firm D call. CDR3 length equals 12 residues. In germline, CDR1 is MDHEN, CDR2 SYDVKM. V lost 7 bases to trimming and J lost 3 bases, with 6 bases between them. The CDR3 bases are TGTGCCAGCACAGTTCACACCGGGGAGCTGTTTTTT. It encodes CASTVHTGELFF.

The chain couples TRBV4-1 to TRBJ2-1, with 10 bases matching TRBD2. The CDR3 covers 15 residues. The V segment lost 6 bases and the J segment 4 bases; nucleotides outside the gene matches: 6. The V gene's germline CDR1 is MGHRA and CDR2 YSYEKL. The chain's CDR3 is CASRFLLAGYNEQFF. CDR3 nucleotide sequence: TGCGCCAGCAGATTTTTACTAGCGGGGTACAATGAGCAGTTCTTC.

The CDR3 region has the DNA TGCGCCAGCAGCCACTCAGGGTGGGGGGTCACCGGGGAGCTGTTTTTT. This codes for CASSHSGWGVTGELFF. The chain combines TRBV4-1 with TRBJ2-2, with a weak D call TRBD2 (6 bases). V was cut by 3 bases and J by 4 bases, with 15 bases left in between. From germline, CDR1 is MGHRA and CDR2 YSYEKL. CDR3 length equals 16 residues.

The J gene is TRBJ1-1, the V gene TRBV4-1, with D possibly being TRBD1 (5 bases). The germline V gene has CDR1 MGHRA and CDR2 YSYEKL. CDR3 size: 17 residues. V lost 2 bases to trimming and J lost 1 base, with 17 bases between them. This CDR3 reads CASSQWRAGRPNTEAFF. The CDR3 DNA is TGCGCCAGCAGCCAATGGAGGGCAGGGCGACCGAACACTGAAGCTTTCTTT.

The chain carries TRBV10-2 and TRBJ1-1, with D perhaps TRBD1 (5 bases). This CDR3 comprises 13 residues. The ends were cut back, 6 bases at V and 3 bases at J, with 11 bases in the middle. Germline CDR1 and CDR2: WSHSY and SAAADI. In DNA form, the CDR3 reads TGCGCCAGCAGGGGGCTAGACGACACTGAAGCTTTCTTT. As protein: CASRGLDDTEAFF.

The V call is TRBV30, the J call TRBJ2-1, with D possibly being TRBD1 (5 bases). The CDR3 loop spans 18 amino acids. Trimming shortened V by 0 bases and J by 8 bases, and 26 bases separated the two germline ends. From germline, CDR1 is GTSNPN and CDR2 SVGIG (reference sequence). CDR3 loop: CAWSVFRITKADSDEQFF. The CDR3 DNA reads TGTGCCTGGAGTGTATTCCGCATTACCAAAGCTGACAGTGATGAGCAGTTCTTC.

The rearrangement uses TRBV28 and TRBJ2-7; TRBD1 agrees at 9 bases. V lost 5 bases and J lost 5; bases outside the gene matches: 13. CDR3 length: 16 residues. Per germline, CDR1 MDHEN and CDR2 SYDVKM. The DNA for the CDR3 is TGTGCCAGCAGTCGAATCCCGGGACAGGGTATCGACGAGCAGTACTTC. Translating it yields CASSRIPGQGIDEQYF.

The V call is TRBV4-2, the J call TRBJ2-3; 11 bases align to TRBD2. J lost 2 bases, V lost 0 bases, and 10 bases had no gene match. This CDR3 is built from 19 residues. CDR1 and CDR2 from the germline V gene are LGHNA and YNFKEQ. Here the CDR3 reads CASSQDVLAGDTSTDTQYF. CDR3 DNA sequence: TGTGCCAGCAGCCAAGATGTACTAGCGGGAGACACATCCACAGATACGCAGTATTTT.

V and J are TRBV28 and TRBJ1-2; a possible D gene is TRBD1 (5 bases). This CDR3 has 13 amino acids. V was cut by 6 bases and J by 10 bases, with 18 bases left in between. The germline V gene encodes CDR1 MDHEN and CDR2 SYDVKM. CDR3 sequence: CASRYSGGFAYTF. CDR3 DNA sequence: TGTGCCAGCAGATACTCTGGGGGGTTTGCCTACACCTTC.

The chain has TRBV20-1 and TRBJ1-3, with D unresolved. V lost 3 bases, J lost 0 bases, and 9 bases lay in between. The germline gives CDR1 DFQATT, CDR2 SNEGSKA (reference sequence). This CDR3 has 14 residues. Written as DNA, the CDR3 is TGCAGTGCTAGTGTTTTTAACTCTGGAAACACCATATATTTT. It codes for CSASVFNSGNTIYF.

This chain uses TRBV29-1 with TRBJ1-1; a weak D match, TRBD1 (5 bases). The CDR3 is 13 residues long. Trimming removed 6 bases at V and 1 base at J, with 12 bases between. The germline V gene encodes CDR1 SQVTM and CDR2 ANQGSEA. CDR3 sequence reads: CSVGDFTNTEAFF. DNA of the CDR3: TGCAGCGTCGGGGACTTTACGAACACTGAAGCTTTCTTT.

In the case of this clone: Distinct nucleotide sequences in the sample also encode this CDR3. The rearrangement links TRBV5-1 to TRBJ1-2; 8 nucleotides match TRBD1. Germline values: CDR1 SGHRS, CDR2 YFSETQ. The CDR3 runs to 12 residues. V shed 3 bases, J shed 6 bases, and the junction held 1 base outside the gene matches. The CDR3 sequence: CASSSTGDGYTF. The CDR3 DNA reads as TGCGCCAGCAGCTCGACAGGGGATGGCTACACCTTC.

CDR3 coding DNA: TGCGCCATCGGAGGGGGGGGGAGGGATGGCTACACCTTC. This codes for CAIGGGGRDGYTF. The chain uses TRBV10-1 and TRBJ1-2; possibly TRBD1 for D (6 bases). The CDR3 spans 13 residues. Deletions cut 10 bases from V and 6 bases from J, with 18 bases between. Germline lookup yields CDR1 WNHNN and CDR2 SYGVQD (reference sequence).

The chain joins TRBV5-5 to TRBJ2-3; 7 bases map to TRBD2. The germline CDR1 and CDR2 sequences are SGHKS and YYEKEE (reference sequence). The junction had 13 bases not matched to a gene; V was cut back by 4 bases and J by 14 bases. The CDR3 has 13 amino acids. Written as DNA, the CDR3 is TGTGCCAGCAGCATCTCGAGGGGACTATTGGGGTATTTT. It codes for CASSISRGLLGYF.